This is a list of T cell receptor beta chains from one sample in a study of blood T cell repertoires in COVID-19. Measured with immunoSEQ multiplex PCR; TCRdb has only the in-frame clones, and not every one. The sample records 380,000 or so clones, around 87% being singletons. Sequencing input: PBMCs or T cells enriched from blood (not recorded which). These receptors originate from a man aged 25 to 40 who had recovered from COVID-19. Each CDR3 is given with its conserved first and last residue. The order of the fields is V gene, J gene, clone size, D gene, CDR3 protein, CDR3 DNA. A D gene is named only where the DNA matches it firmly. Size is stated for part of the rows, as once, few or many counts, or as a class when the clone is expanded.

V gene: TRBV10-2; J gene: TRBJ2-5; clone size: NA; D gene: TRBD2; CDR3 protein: CASSETGGGTQYF; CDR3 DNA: TGCGCCAGCAGTGAGACGGGCGGGGGGACCCAGTACTTC
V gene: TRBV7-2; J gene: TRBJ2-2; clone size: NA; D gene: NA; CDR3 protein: CASSRERGTGELFF; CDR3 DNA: TGTGCCAGCAGCCGGGAAAGGGGGACCGGGGAGCTGTTTTTT
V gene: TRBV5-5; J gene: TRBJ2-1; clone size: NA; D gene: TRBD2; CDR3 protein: CASSSVAGGLYNEQFF; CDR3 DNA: TGTGCCAGCAGCAGTGTAGCGGGGGGGCTGTACAATGAGCAGTTCTTC
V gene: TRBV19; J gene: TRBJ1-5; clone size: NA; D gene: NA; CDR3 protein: CASSLYGHSSNQPQHF; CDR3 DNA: TGTGCCAGTAGTCTCTATGGACATAGTAGCAATCAGCCCCAGCATTTT
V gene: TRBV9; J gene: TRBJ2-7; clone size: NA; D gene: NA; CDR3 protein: CASSTSGGPYNEQYF; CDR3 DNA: TGTGCCAGCAGCACCTCAGGGGGGCCCTATAACGAGCAGTACTTC
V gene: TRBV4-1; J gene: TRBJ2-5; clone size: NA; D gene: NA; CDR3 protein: CASSQDFRGNQETQYF; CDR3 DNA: TGCGCCAGCAGCCAAGATTTTAGGGGGAACCAAGAGACCCAGTACTTC
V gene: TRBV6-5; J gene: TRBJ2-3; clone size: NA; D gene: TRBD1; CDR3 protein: CASSRGGADTQYF; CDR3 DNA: TGTGCCAGCAGCAGAGGGGGCGCAGATACGCAGTATTTT
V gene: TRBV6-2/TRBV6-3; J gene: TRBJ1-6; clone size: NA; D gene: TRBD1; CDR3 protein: CASSYGQGSSYNSPLHF; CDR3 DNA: TGTGCCAGCAGTTACGGACAGGGGAGCTCCTATAATTCACCCCTCCACTTT
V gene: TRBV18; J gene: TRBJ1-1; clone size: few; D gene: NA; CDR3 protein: CASSPGPNTEAFF; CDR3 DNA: TGTGCCAGCTCACCAGGCCCGAACACTGAAGCTTTCTTT
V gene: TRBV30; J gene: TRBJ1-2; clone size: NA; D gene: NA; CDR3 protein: CAWSGQPGGGYTF; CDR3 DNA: TGTGCCTGGAGTGGTCAGCCTGGAGGTGGCTACACCTTC
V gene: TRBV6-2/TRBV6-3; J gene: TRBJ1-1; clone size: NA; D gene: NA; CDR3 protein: CASSDSIEGAFF; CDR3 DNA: TGTGCCAGCAGTGACTCCATTGAGGGTGCTTTCTTT
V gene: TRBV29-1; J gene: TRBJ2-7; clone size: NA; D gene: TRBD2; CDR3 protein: CSVSGGEAISSYEQYF; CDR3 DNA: TGCAGCGTTTCTGGGGGGGAAGCCATCTCATCCTACGAGCAGTACTTC
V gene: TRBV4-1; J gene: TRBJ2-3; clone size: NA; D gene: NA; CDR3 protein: CASSHPSQGLYTQYF; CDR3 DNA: TGCGCCAGCAGCCACCCCAGCCAGGGGCTTTATACGCAGTATTTT
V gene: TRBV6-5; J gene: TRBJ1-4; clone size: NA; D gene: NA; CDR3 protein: CASSLNEKLFF; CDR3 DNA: TGTGCCAGCAGCCTAAATGAAAAACTGTTTTTT
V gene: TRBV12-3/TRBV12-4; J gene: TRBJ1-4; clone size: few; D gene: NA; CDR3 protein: CASSRQVGEKLFF; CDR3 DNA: TGTGCCAGCAGCCGTCAGGTGGGCGAAAAACTGTTTTTT
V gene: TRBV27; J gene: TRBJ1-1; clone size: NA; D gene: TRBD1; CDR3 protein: CASSFRQGRTEAFF; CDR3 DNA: TGTGCCAGCAGTTTCCGACAGGGAAGAACTGAAGCTTTCTTT
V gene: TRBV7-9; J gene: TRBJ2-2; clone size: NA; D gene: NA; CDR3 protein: CASSPSIAGELFF; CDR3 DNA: TGTGCCAGCAGCCCTTCAATAGCCGGGGAGCTGTTTTTT
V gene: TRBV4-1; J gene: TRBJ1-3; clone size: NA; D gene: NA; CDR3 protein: CASSLQSALSGNTIYF; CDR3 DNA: TGCGCCAGCAGCCTACAGTCGGCGCTCTCTGGAAACACCATATATTTT
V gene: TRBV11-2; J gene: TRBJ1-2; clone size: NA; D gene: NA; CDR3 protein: CASSLDQGVGGYTF; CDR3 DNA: TGTGCCAGCAGCTTAGATCAGGGTGTGGGTGGCTACACCTTC
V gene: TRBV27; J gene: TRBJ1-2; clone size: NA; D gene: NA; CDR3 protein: CASSPNPSQGNYGYTF; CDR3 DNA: TGTGCCAGCAGTCCCAACCCATCCCAGGGTAACTATGGCTACACCTTC
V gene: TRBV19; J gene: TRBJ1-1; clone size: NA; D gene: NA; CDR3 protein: CASRKTPQDGTEAFF; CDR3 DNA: TGTGCCAGTAGAAAAACCCCGCAGGATGGTACTGAAGCTTTCTTT
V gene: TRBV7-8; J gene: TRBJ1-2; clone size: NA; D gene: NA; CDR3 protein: CASSFREGYGYTF; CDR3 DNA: TGTGCCAGCAGCTTCAGGGAGGGTTATGGCTACACCTTC
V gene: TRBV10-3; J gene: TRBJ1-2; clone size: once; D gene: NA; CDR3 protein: CAIRKPGGYTF; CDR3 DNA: TGTGCCATCAGAAAGCCGGGGGGCTACACCTTC
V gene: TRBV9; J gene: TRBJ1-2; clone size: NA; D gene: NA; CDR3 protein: CASSPAWGANYGYTF; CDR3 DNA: TGTGCCAGCAGCCCCGCCTGGGGAGCTAACTATGGCTACACCTTC
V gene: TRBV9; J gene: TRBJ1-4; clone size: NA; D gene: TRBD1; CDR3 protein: CASSARGLTNEKLFF; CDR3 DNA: TGTGCCAGCAGCGCAAGGGGGCTAACTAATGAAAAACTGTTTTTT
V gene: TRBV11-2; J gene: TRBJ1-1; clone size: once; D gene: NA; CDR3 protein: CASSLGVTEAFF; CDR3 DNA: TGTGCCAGCAGCTTAGGTGTAACTGAAGCTTTCTTT
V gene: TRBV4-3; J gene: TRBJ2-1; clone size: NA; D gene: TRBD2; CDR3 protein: CASSQDLAGPYNEQFF; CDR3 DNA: TGCGCCAGCAGCCAAGATCTAGCGGGGCCCTACAATGAGCAGTTCTTC
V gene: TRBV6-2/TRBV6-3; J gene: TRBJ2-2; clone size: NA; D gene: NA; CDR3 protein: CASSYRAGALIYTGELFF; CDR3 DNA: TGTGCCAGCAGTTATCGGGCGGGGGCTCTTATTTACACCGGGGAGCTGTTTTTT
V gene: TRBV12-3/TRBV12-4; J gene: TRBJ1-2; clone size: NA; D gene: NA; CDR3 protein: CASSLSSNYGYTF; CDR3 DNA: TGTGCCAGCAGTCTGTCTTCTAACTATGGCTACACCTTC
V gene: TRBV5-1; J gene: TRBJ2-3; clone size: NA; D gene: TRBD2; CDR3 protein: CASSSGLAGGLTDTQYF; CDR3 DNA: TGCGCCAGCAGCTCGGGACTAGCGGGGGGGCTCACAGATACGCAGTATTTT
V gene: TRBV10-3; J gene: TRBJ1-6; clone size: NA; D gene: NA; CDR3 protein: CAISEAEPAGNSPLHF; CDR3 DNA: TGTGCCATCAGTGAGGCGGAACCCGCGGGTAATTCACCCCTCCACTTT
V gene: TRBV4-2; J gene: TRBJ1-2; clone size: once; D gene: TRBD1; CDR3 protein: CASSQGGQGGGYGYTF; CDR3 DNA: TGTGCCAGCAGCCAAGGCGGACAGGGTGGAGGCTATGGCTACACCTTC
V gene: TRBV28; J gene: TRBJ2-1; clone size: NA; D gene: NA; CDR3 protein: CASRDSKNEQFF; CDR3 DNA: TGTGCCAGCAGGGACTCCAAAAATGAGCAGTTCTTC
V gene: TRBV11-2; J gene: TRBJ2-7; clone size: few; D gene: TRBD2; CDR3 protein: CASSPTGGLGYEQYF; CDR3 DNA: TGTGCCAGCAGCCCAACGGGGGGATTAGGCTACGAGCAGTACTTC
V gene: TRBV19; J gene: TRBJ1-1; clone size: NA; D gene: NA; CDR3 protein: CASSTGPGNTEAFF; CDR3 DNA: TGTGCCAGTAGTACCGGGCCGGGAAACACTGAAGCTTTCTTT
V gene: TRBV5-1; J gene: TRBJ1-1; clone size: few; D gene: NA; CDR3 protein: CASSSDGLNTEAFF; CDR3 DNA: TGCGCCAGCAGCTCGGATGGGCTAAACACTGAAGCTTTCTTT
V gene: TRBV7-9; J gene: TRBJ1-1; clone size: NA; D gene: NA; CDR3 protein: CASSLEAGEGRGAFF; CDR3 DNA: TGTGCCAGCAGCTTAGAGGCAGGGGAAGGCCGAGGGGCTTTCTTT
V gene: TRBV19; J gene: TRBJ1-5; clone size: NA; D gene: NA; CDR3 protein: CASGTGLGNQPQHF; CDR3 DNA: TGTGCCAGTGGCACGGGGTTGGGCAATCAGCCCCAGCATTTT